The clone carrying this T cell receptor beta chain was found many times. Synthesis of cDNA was accomplished via 5'RACE employing 10-nucleotide random UMIs. A single record per CDR3 protein comes from TCRdb applying MiXCR to the 5' RACE reads. The sample has fewer than 40,000 distinct CDR3 sequences, around 6% seen once; the top ten hold over 2%. The data stem from a study of neurological immune-mediated disorders. The sorted libraries were prepared using about 900,000 CD4+ or CD8+ T cells that had themselves been sorted. The germline V and J ends were trimmed by 5 bases and 8 bases, with 22 bases remaining between them. Germline CDR1 is DFQATT and CDR2 is SNEGSKA (reference sequence). The CDR3 runs 15 residues.

Sequenced input: CD4+ T cells from blood. The chain uses TRBV20-1 and TRBJ2-1; D unresolved. The source is a woman aged 50 to 60 in good health. The CDR3 here is CSAETGSFVIDEQFF. CDR3 sequence (DNA): TGCAGTGCTGAAACCGGGTCCTTTGTTATAGATGAGCAGTTCTTC.